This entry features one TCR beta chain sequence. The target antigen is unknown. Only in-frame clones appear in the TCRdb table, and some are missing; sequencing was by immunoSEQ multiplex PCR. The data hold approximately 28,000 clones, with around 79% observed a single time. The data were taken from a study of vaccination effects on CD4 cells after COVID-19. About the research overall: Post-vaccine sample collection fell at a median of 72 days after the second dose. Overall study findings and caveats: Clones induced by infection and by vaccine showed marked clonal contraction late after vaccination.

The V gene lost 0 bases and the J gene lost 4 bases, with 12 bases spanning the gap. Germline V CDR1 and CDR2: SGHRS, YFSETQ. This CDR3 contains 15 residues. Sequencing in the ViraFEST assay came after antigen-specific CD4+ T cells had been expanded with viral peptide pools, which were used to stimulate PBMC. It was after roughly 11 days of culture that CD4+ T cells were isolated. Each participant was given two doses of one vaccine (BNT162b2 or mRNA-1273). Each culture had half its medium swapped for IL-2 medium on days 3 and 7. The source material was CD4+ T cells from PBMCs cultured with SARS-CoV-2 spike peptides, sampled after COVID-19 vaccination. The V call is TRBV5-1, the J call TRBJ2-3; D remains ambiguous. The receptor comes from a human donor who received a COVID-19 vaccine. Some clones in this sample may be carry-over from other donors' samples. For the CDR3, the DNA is TGCGCCAGCAGCTTGGCTCCACACCTCGCAGATACGCAGTATTTT. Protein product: CASSLAPHLADTQYF.